The rows below give T cell receptor beta chains drawn from one sample of a study of OX40 agonist ivuxolimab in advanced cancers. Libraries were prepared by immunoSEQ multiplex PCR; TCRdb keeps only in-frame clonotypes and omits some of them. Of tens of thousands of clones listed, 90% are singletons. This material consisted of CD4+ or CD8+ T cells sorted from blood, taken in a trial of the OX40 agonist ivuxolimab. These receptors originate from an adult with an advanced solid tumor such as melanoma, head and neck, liver or kidney cancer. Each CDR3 is given with its conserved first and last residue. The D gene is left open where the match is weak. Clone size is given for some rows only: seen once, a few or many times, or a class if the clone is expanded.

J gene,D gene,clone size,V gene,CDR3 DNA,CDR3 protein
TRBJ2-1,-,-,TRBV7-2,TGTGCCAGCAGCTTAGTTCAGGGGGGGCACAATGAGCAGTTCTTC,CASSLVQGGHNEQFF
TRBJ2-2,-,-,TRBV7-6,TGTGCCAGCAGCTTAGCTCTAGCATCCGGGGAGCTGTTTTTT,CASSLALASGELFF
TRBJ2-5,-,-,TRBV7-2,TGTGCCAGCAGCTTCGGCAGGGGTGGAGAGACCCAGTACTTC,CASSFGRGGETQYF
TRBJ2-7,-,-,TRBV21-1,TGTGCCAGCAGCAAAGGGGGAGGACTACTCTCCTACGAGCAGTACTTC,CASSKGGGLLSYEQYF
TRBJ2-5,-,-,TRBV7-8,TGTGCCAGCAGCTTAGCGGTTAGGGACGAGACCCAGTACTTC,CASSLAVRDETQYF
TRBJ2-2,-,-,TRBV30,TGTGCCTGGCAGGACCTAGGACACATGAACACCGGGGAGCTGTTTTTT,CAWQDLGHMNTGELFF
TRBJ2-5,TRBD1,-,TRBV7-9,TGTGCCAGCAGCTTAGAAGGGGGCTCAGAGACCCAGTACTTC,CASSLEGGSETQYF
TRBJ2-1,-,-,TRBV7-2,TGTGCCAGCAGCTTAGCAACCGGGACTTACAATGAGCAGTTCTTC,CASSLATGTYNEQFF
TRBJ1-1,-,-,TRBV15,TGTGCCACCAGCTCTCCCGGGGGGGTGAACACTGAAGCTTTCTTT,CATSSPGGVNTEAFF
TRBJ1-5,TRBD1,-,TRBV6-5,TGTGCCAGCAGTTACGGGACAGCTGGAAATCAGCCCCAGCATTTT,CASSYGTAGNQPQHF
TRBJ1-1,-,-,TRBV19,TGTGCCAGTAGTGTCCAGACAGCAAACACTGAAGCTTTCTTT,CASSVQTANTEAFF
TRBJ1-1,TRBD1,-,TRBV18,TGTGCCAGCTCACCGCAAACAGGGGGAAACACTGAAGCTTTCTTT,CASSPQTGGNTEAFF
TRBJ2-3,-,-,TRBV5-1,TGCGCCAGCAGTCTACAGGGATATGGCACAGATACGCAGTATTTT,CASSLQGYGTDTQYF
TRBJ2-2,-,once,TRBV5-1,TGCGCCAGCAGCCCGGACGTAAACACCGGGGAGCTGTTTTTT,CASSPDVNTGELFF
TRBJ1-5,-,-,TRBV2,TGTGCCAGCAGTGGAAGCTGGGGTAGGGGTCAGCCCCAGCATTTT,CASSGSWGRGQPQHF
TRBJ2-2,-,-,TRBV27,TGTGCCAGCAGGATCCGAACCGGGGAGCTGTTTTTT,CASRIRTGELFF
TRBJ1-3,-,-,TRBV10-3,TGTGCTATCACCGCGGGCCTCTCTGGAAACACCATATATTTT,CAITAGLSGNTIYF
TRBJ1-1,-,-,TRBV5-1,TGCGCCAGCAGCTTGTGGGGGAGGAACACTGAAGCTTTCTTT,CASSLWGRNTEAFF
TRBJ1-3,-,-,TRBV7-6,TGTGCCAGCAGCTTTGGGGAGGGAAACACCATATATTTT,CASSFGEGNTIYF
TRBJ1-4,-,-,TRBV30,TGTGCCTGGAGTGTACAAGGAGAGAGGTGGGCGAGTGAAAAACTGTTTTTT,CAWSVQGERWASEKLFF
TRBJ2-7,TRBD1,once,TRBV5-6,TGTGCCAGCAGCTCCGAACAGGGGAAGGAGTACTTC,CASSSEQGKEYF
TRBJ2-3,-,-,TRBV7-8,TGTGCCAGCAGCTTAGGAGGGGGTCCCACAGATACGCAGTATTTT,CASSLGGGPTDTQYF
TRBJ1-2,TRBD1,-,TRBV28,TGTGCCAGCAGTGGACCGGACAGGGGGTTATATGGCTACACCTTC,CASSGPDRGLYGYTF
TRBJ1-2,TRBD1,once,TRBV19,TGTGCCAGTAGTGTAACGACAGGGGCTTTCCCTATGTCGGGCTACACCTTC,CASSVTTGAFPMSGYTF
TRBJ2-5,-,-,TRBV6-5,TGTGCCAGCAGTTACGGGCAGACCCAGTACTTC,CASSYGQTQYF
TRBJ2-7,TRBD1,-,TRBV25-1,TGTGCCACCTCTTCCCGGACAGGGTTCGAGCAGTACTTC,CATSSRTGFEQYF
TRBJ1-1,-,-,TRBV19,TGTGCCAGTACAGTCCTCGGGACTACGACGAACACTGAAGCTTTCTTT,CASTVLGTTTNTEAFF
TRBJ1-6,-,-,TRBV7-3,TGTGCCAGCAGCTTAAAGGGGAATTCACCCCTCCACTTT,CASSLKGNSPLHF
TRBJ2-5,-,once,TRBV15,TGTGCCACCAGCCTCACAGTAAACCAAGAGACCCAGTACTTC,CATSLTVNQETQYF
TRBJ2-3,-,-,TRBV7-2,TGTGCCAGCAGCTTGGGGCCCAGCACAGATACGCAGTATTTT,CASSLGPSTDTQYF
TRBJ2-3,-,-,TRBV7-2,TGTGCCAGCAGCTCAAACGCGGATACGCAGTATTTT,CASSSNADTQYF
TRBJ2-7,TRBD1,-,TRBV7-3,TGTGCCAGCAGCGGCGACAGGGGAAACGAGCAGTACTTC,CASSGDRGNEQYF
TRBJ1-3,-,-,TRBV4-1,TGCGCCAGCAGCCCCCTGGCCGGGGTCGGTGGAAACACCATATATTTT,CASSPLAGVGGNTIYF
TRBJ1-2,-,once,TRBV4-3,TGCGCCAGCACCCAAGGCGAGGGGCTTGGCTACACCTTC,CASTQGEGLGYTF
TRBJ2-7,-,-,TRBV2,TGTGCCAGCAGTGAAAAGCCCAGGGGTAGCCACGAGCAGTACTTC,CASSEKPRGSHEQYF
TRBJ2-1,-,-,TRBV7-2,TGTGCCAGCAGCCCCCTAGGTGAGCAGTTCTTC,CASSPLGEQFF
TRBJ2-3,-,-,TRBV10-3,TGTGCCATCAGGCAGGGTACAAGCACAGATACGCAGTATTTT,CAIRQGTSTDTQYF
TRBJ2-2,-,-,TRBV5-5,TGTGCCAGCAGCTTTGCTGACAGCTCGTTGTCGGGCGGGGAGCTGTTTTTT,CASSFADSSLSGGELFF
TRBJ2-7,-,-,TRBV11-2,TGTGCCAGCAGCCCCGGCGGGGTTTGGGGGAGGACCTACGAGCAGTACTTC,CASSPGGVWGRTYEQYF
TRBJ2-2,-,once,TRBV28,TGTGCCAGCAGTCGACCCTCGAGGGGACCCGGGGAGCTGTTTTTT,CASSRPSRGPGELFF
TRBJ1-2,-,once,TRBV5-1,TGCGCCAGCAGCCCCTCATTCAACTATGGCTACACCTTC,CASSPSFNYGYTF
TRBJ1-1,-,once,TRBV7-2,TGTGCCAGCAGCTATACGTCGGGCACTGAAGCTTTCTTT,CASSYTSGTEAFF
TRBJ2-3,-,-,TRBV19,TGTGCCAGTAGTATAGGTTGGAGGGGGCGGATTAAGGTCAATACGCAGTATTTT,CASSIGWRGRIKVNTQYF
TRBJ2-2,-,-,TRBV15,TGTGCCACCAGCAGATGGGGCACCGGGGAGCTGTTTTTT,CATSRWGTGELFF
TRBJ1-5,-,-,TRBV30,TGTGCCTGGAGTGTACGTGGGGGAAATCAGCCCCAGCATTTT,CAWSVRGGNQPQHF